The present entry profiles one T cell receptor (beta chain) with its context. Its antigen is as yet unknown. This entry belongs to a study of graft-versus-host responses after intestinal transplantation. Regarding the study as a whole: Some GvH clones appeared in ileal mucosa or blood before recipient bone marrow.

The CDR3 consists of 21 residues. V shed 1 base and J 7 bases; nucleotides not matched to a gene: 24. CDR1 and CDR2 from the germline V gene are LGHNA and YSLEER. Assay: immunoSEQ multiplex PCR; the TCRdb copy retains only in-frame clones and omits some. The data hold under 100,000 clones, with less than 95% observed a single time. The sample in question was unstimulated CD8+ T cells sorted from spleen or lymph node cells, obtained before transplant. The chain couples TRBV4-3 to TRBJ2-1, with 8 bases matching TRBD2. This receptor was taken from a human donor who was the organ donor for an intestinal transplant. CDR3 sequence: CASSQVTGTSGAGWGFNEQFF. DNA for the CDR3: TGCGCCAGCAGCCAAGTTACCGGGACTAGTGGGGCGGGGTGGGGCTTTAATGAGCAGTTCTTC.